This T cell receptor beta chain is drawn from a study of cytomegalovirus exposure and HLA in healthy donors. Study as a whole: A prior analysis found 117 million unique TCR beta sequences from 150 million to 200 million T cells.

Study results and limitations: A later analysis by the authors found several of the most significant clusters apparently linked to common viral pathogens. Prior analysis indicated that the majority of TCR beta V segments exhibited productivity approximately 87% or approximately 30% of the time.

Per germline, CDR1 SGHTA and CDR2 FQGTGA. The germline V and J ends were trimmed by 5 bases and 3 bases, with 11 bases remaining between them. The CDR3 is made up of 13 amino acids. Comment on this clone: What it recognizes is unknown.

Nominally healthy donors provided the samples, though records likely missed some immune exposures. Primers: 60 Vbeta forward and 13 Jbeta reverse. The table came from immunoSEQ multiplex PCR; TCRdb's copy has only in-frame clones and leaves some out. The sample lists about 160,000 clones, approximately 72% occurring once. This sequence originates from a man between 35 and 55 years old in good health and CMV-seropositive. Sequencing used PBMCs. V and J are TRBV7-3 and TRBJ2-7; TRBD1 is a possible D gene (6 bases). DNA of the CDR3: TGTGCCAGCAGCCGGGGACAATACTACGAGCAGTACTTC. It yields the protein CASSRGQYYEQYF.